This T cell receptor beta chain was retrieved from a study of blood T cell repertoires in COVID-19. Study information: The United States, Italy and Spain provided the acute and convalescent COVID-19 samples.

The CDR3 has 14 residues. Germline trimming cut 4 bases from V and 4 bases from J; bases unmatched to any gene: 6. Germline lookup yields CDR1 PRHDT and CDR2 FYEKMQ (reference sequence). Clinical history as reported by participants underpinned cohort assignment. Original methodology: Nucleated cell counts were estimated from reference gene primer amplification. Libraries were prepared by immunoSEQ multiplex PCR; TCRdb keeps only in-frame clonotypes and omits some of them. Clone size and V and J calls were adopted from that table, with D and trimming inferred from the DNA. Altogether under 200,000 clones are present, 70% to 90% being singletons, with the ten largest covering around 23%.

This chain uses TRBV13 with TRBJ2-7, with 8 nucleotides matching TRBD1. The sequence came from a woman in her forties in a cohort exposed to, infected with or recovered from COVID-19 (not recorded which). The sample taken for sequencing was PBMCs or T cells enriched from blood (not recorded which). CDR3 residues: CASSSRTGFYEQYF. The DNA of the CDR3 is TGTGCCAGCAGCTCTAGGACAGGGTTTTACGAGCAGTACTTC.